This TCR beta chain is from a study of T cell responses to AZD1222 COVID-19 vaccine. Study-wide background: Timing groups of about 4 and about 12 weeks for second doses were pooled.

Only in-frame clones appear in the TCRdb table, and some are missing; sequencing was by immunoSEQ multiplex PCR. The data hold about 110,000 clones, with about 80% observed a single time. Study results and caveats: Only after the peak T cell response were repertoires sampled.

For this clone: Its antigen remains unknown.

This receptor was identified in an adult in good health. Source: peripheral blood, taken on day 0 of AZD1222 vaccination.

The CDR3 sequence is CASSIRQYASGSREKLFF. The CDR3, as DNA: TGTGCCAGTAGTATCCGCCAGTACGCCAGTGGCTCGAGGGAAAAACTGTTTTTT. The gene calls are TRBV19 and TRBJ1-4, with unresolved D. Trimming took 3 bases from V and 8 from J, leaving 25 bases between them. The CDR3 covers 18 residues. Germline-derived CDR1 and CDR2 are LNHDA and SQIVND (reference sequence).